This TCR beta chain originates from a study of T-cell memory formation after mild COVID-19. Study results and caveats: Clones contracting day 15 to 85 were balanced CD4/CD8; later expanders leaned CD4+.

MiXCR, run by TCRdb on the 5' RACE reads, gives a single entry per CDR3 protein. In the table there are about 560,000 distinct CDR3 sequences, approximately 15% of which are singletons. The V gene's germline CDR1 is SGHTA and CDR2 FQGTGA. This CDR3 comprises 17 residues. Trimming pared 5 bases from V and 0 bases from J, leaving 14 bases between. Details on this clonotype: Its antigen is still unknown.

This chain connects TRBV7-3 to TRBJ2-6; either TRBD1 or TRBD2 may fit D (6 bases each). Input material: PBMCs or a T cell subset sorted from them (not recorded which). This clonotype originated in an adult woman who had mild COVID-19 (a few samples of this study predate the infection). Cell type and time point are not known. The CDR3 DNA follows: TGTGCCAGCAGCCACGCCGGGGGCTCCTCTGGGGCCAACGTCCTGACTTTC. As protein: CASSHAGGSSGANVLTF.